The present T cell receptor beta chain was sequenced within a study of CD8+CD57+ T cells in acquired aplastic anemia. V lost 0 bases to trimming and J lost 5 bases, with 15 bases between them. The germline V gene encodes CDR1 SGDLS and CDR2 YYNGEE. The CDR3 consists of 15 residues. This clonotype was seen a few times. CDR3 and TCR beta VDJ profiling relied on a genomic DNA template. TCRdb passed the reads through MiXCR, listing each CDR3 protein once. The data show 95,000 to 120,000 distinct CDR3 sequences, with 40% to 65% seen just once and under 35% held by the top ten. The receptor comes from a human donor in good health, serving as a control. The source material was sorted CD4+, CD8+, or CD8+CD57+ T cells (not recorded which) from PBMCs. This chain connects TRBV9 to TRBJ2-7, with D hard to call. The CDR3 loop is CASSVAVTVLDEQYF. The CDR3 DNA reads as TGTGCCAGCAGCGTAGCTGTGACTGTCCTAGACGAGCAGTACTTC.